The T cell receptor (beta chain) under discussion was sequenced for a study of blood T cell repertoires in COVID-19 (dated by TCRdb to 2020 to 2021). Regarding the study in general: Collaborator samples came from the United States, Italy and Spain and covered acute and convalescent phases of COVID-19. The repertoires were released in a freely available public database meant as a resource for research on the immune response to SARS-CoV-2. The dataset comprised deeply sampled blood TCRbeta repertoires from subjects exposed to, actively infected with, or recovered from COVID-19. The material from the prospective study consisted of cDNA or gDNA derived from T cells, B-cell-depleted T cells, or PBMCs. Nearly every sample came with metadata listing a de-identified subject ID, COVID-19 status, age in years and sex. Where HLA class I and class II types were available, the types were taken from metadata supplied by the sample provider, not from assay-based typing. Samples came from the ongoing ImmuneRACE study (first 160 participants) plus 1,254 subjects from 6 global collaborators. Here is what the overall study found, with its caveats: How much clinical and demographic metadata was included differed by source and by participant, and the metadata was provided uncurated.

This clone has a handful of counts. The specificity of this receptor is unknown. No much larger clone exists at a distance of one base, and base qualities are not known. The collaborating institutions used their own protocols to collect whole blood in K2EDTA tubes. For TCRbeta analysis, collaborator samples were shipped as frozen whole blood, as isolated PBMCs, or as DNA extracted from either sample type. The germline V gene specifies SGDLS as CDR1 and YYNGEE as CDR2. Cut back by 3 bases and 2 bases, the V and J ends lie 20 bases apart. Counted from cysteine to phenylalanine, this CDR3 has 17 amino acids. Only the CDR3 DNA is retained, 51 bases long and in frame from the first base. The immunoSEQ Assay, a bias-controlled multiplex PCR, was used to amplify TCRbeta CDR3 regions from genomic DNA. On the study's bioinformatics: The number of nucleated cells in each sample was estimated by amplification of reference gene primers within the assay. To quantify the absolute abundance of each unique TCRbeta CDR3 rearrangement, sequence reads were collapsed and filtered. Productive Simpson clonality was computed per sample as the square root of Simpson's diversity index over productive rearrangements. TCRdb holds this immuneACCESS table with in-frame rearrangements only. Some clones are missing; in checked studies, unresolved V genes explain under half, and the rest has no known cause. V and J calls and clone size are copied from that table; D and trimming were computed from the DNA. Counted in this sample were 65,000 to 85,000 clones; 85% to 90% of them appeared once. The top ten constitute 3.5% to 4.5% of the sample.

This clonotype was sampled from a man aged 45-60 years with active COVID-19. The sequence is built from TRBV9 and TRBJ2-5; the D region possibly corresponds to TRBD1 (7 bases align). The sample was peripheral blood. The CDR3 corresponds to CASSERTGGGVQETQYF. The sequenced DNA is TGTGCCAGCAGCGAGCGTACAGGAGGGGGCGTTCAAGAGACCCAGTACTTC.